The 2 T cell receptor beta chains reported below all come from one sample, sequenced in a study of cytomegalovirus exposure and HLA in healthy donors. This table comes from immunoSEQ multiplex PCR, and its TCRdb copy is limited to in-frame clones, with some not included. The sample includes 350,000 or so clones, roughly 88% of them seen just once. Source material: PBMCs. These TCRs come from a woman aged 18-35 years in good health and CMV-seronegative.

The chain joins TRBV6-5 to TRBJ2-7, with 9 bases identical to TRBD1. Germline loops: CDR1 MNHEY, CDR2 SVGAGI. The CDR3 loop spans 14 amino acids. V dropped 6 bases and J dropped 3; count of bases not matched to a gene: 6. CDR3 residues: CASSRDRDFYEQYF. The CDR3 DNA is TGTGCCAGCAGCCGGGACAGGGACTTCTACGAGCAGTACTTC.

The rearrangement links TRBV4-3 to TRBJ2-3; the match to TRBD1 covers 8 bases. The CDR3 loop spans 17 amino acids. Germline V gene lookup returns CDR1 LGHNA and CDR2 YSLEER. Trimming at V came to 0 bases and at J to 1 base, leaving 6 bases not matched to a gene. CDR3 region: CASSQDMLTGGTDTQYF. Written as DNA, the CDR3 is TGCGCCAGCAGCCAAGACATGTTGACAGGGGGCACAGATACGCAGTATTTT.